This record covers a single T cell receptor (beta chain). These data come from a study of blood T cell repertoires in COVID-19. Study in general: What the recovered Cohort 3 donors had was two negative PCRs, clearance, or symptom resolution.

Original methodology: By means of reference gene primer amplification, nucleated cell counts were estimated. Using immunoSEQ multiplex PCR, the repertoire was profiled, and TCRdb retains in-frame clones only, with some absent. V, J and clone size are those of that table, while D and trimming were read from the DNA. The table records some 200,000 clones, roughly 91% of them present only once. Living in under 30 US areas, the participants were between roughly 18 and 90 years of age. Self-reported history from a screening survey and questionnaire set each donor's cohort. The clonotype originates from a young man in a cohort exposed to, infected with or recovered from COVID-19 (not recorded which). The sample comprised PBMCs or T cells enriched from blood (not recorded which).

CDR3 sequence (DNA): TGTGCCAGAGCTTGGACAGGGATTGCCGGGGCCAACGTCCTGACTTTC. Translation: CARAWTGIAGANVLTF. This chain joins TRBV2 and TRBJ2-6; 8 bases align to TRBD1. The CDR3 covers 16 residues. Germline V lookup: CDR1 SNHLY, CDR2 FYNNEI. The junction had 11 bases not matched to a gene; V was cut back by 9 bases and J by 4 bases.